What follows are 8 T cell receptor beta chains derived from one specimen sequenced in a study of blood T cell repertoires in COVID-19. TCRdb keeps only in-frame clones here, not all; method: immunoSEQ multiplex PCR. The data show 45,000 to 65,000 clones, with 90% to 95% seen just once and 8.6% held by the top ten. The sample consisted of peripheral blood. These receptor sequences come from a human donor in a cohort sampled during active COVID-19.

The genes are TRBV5-4 and TRBJ2-1; no clear D gene. Trimming removed 0 bases at V and 9 bases at J, with 7 bases between. There are 12 residues in the CDR3. Germline CDR1 is SGHNT and CDR2 is YYREEE (reference sequence). CDR3 nucleotides: TGTGCCAGCAGCTTGGACGGTAGTGAGCAGTTCTTC. This encodes CASSLDGSEQFF. Variable domain in full (rest from reference TRBV5-4 and TRBJ2-1): ETGVTQSPTHLIKTRGQQVTLRCSSQSGHNTVSWYQQALGQGPQFIFQYYREEENGRGNFPPRFSGLQFPNYSSELNVNALELDDSALYLCASSLDGSEQFFGPGTRLTVL.

The V call is TRBV6-5, the J call TRBJ2-2; the D gene is possibly TRBD1 (5 bases). The V end lost 10 bases, the J end lost 6 bases, and 18 bases lay between the germline ends. This CDR3 region has 14 residues. Per the germline V gene, CDR1 is MNHEY and CDR2 is SVGAGI. CDR3 sequence: CATAPGILAGELFF. The CDR3 nucleotides read TGTGCCACGGCTCCAGGGATATTAGCCGGGGAGCTGTTTTTT.

The V and J genes are TRBV7-3 and TRBJ2-3; D is perhaps TRBD1 (5 bases). The CDR3 is 13 residues long. Trimming took off 1 base at V and 8 bases at J, with 10 bases between the two ends. Germline CDR1 SGHTA, CDR2 FQGTGA. The CDR3 protein is CASSLMGRSTQYF. For the CDR3, the DNA is TGTGCCAGCAGCTTAATGGGGCGCTCTACGCAGTATTTT.

This chain connects TRBV11-2 to TRBJ1-2; D is ambiguous. There are 14 residues in the CDR3. Germline-derived CDR1 and CDR2 are SGHAT and FQNNGV. V shed 1 base and J shed 8 bases, with 14 bases lying between them. CDR3 loop: CASSLALSSGGYTF. The DNA for the CDR3 is TGTGCCAGCAGCTTAGCCCTATCGTCGGGGGGCTACACCTTC.

The CDR3 DNA sequence: TGTGCCAGCAGCCCGGGGACAGGGCGCAATGAGCAGTTCTTC. This encodes CASSPGTGRNEQFF. This chain connects TRBV7-3 to TRBJ2-1; TRBD1 agrees at 9 bases. CDR1 is SGHTA and CDR2 is FQGTGA in the germline V gene. The CDR3 loop spans 14 amino acids. V trimming: 5 bases; J trimming: 6 bases; junction bases outside the gene matches: 5.

The chain has TRBV14 and TRBJ2-1; TRBD1 matches at 9 bases. V shed 4 bases and J 7 bases; nucleotides not matched to a gene: 14. Germline lookup yields CDR1 SGHDN and CDR2 FVKESK. This CDR3 has 17 amino acids. The CDR3 bases are TGTGCCAGCAGCCCCCACCCCGGACAGGGGCAAGGGAATGAGCAGTTCTTC. Amino acid sequence: CASSPHPGQGQGNEQFF.

This CDR3 reads CASSPRGREVNTDTQYF. In DNA form, the CDR3 reads TGTGCCAGCTCACCGCGGGGCCGGGAGGTAAACACAGATACGCAGTATTTT. The J gene is TRBJ2-3, the V gene TRBV18; 7 nucleotides align to TRBD2. V trimming: 3 bases; J trimming: 2 bases; junction bases outside the gene matches: 11. This CDR3 spans 17 amino acids. Germline V gene data show CDR1 as KGHSH and CDR2 as LQKENI.

This clone was seen a single time. The chain joins TRBV2 to TRBJ2-1; a possible D gene is TRBD2 (6 bases). Germline loops: CDR1 SNHLY, CDR2 FYNNEI. This CDR3 contains 14 residues. V lost 2 bases to trimming and J lost 9 bases, with 14 bases between them. CDR3 sequence reads: CASSESRLVSEQFF. In DNA, the CDR3 is TGTGCCAGCAGTGAATCCAGACTAGTCAGTGAGCAGTTCTTC.